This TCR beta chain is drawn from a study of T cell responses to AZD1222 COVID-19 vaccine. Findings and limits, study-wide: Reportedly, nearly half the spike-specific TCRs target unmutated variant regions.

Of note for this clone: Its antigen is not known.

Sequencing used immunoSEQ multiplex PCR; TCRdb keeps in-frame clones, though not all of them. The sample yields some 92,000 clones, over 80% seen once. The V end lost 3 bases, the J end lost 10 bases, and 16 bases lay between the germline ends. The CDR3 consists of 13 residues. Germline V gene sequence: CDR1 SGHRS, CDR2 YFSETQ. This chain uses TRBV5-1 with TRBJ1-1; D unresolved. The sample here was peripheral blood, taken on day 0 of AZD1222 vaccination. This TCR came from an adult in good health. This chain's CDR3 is CASSSRNPGRAFF. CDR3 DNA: TGCGCCAGCAGCTCGCGGAACCCCGGGCGAGCTTTCTTT.